The 20 T cell receptor beta chains presented below share a single source sample, sequenced in a study of cytomegalovirus exposure and HLA in healthy donors. PCR involved 60 Vbeta and 13 Jbeta primers. This table comes from immunoSEQ multiplex PCR, and its TCRdb copy is limited to in-frame clones, with some not included. The sample shows fewer than 150,000 clones, around 77% of them seen only once. Specimen: PBMCs. The receptors shown here come from a man aged 25-45 years in good health and CMV-seronegative.

V usage is TRBV5-1 and J usage is TRBJ2-5; 8 bases agree with TRBD2. The J segment lost 5 bases and the V segment lost 5 bases, leaving 11 bases of the junction unmatched. Germline CDR1 and CDR2: SGHRS and YFSETQ. The CDR3 sequence is 15 residues long. The CDR3 sequence is CASRKAGEGWETQYF. The CDR3 coding sequence is TGCGCCAGCAGAAAAGCGGGAGAGGGTTGGGAGACCCAGTACTTC.

This clone was seen a single time. The rearrangement uses TRBV29-1 and TRBJ2-1; 7 bases are shared with TRBD2. The CDR3 is 17 amino acids. V dropped 3 bases and J dropped 3; count of bases not matched to a gene: 14. The germline gives CDR1 SQVTM, CDR2 ANQGSEA. The CDR3 protein is CSVERPSGAPFYNEQFF. CDR3 in DNA: TGCAGCGTTGAGAGGCCTAGCGGAGCCCCATTCTACAATGAGCAGTTCTTC.

This CDR3 reads CSANQLRGRNEQFF. The CDR3 bases are TGCAGCGCCAACCAACTCAGGGGGAGGAATGAGCAGTTCTTC. The chain links TRBV29-1 to TRBJ2-1; perhaps TRBD1 as D (7 bases). CDR1 SQVTM and CDR2 ANQGSEA come from the germline V gene. This CDR3 comprises 14 residues. V lost 7 bases and J 7 bases, leaving 20 bases between the germline ends.

This rearrangement joins TRBV5-1 to TRBJ2-1; TRBD2 matches at 13 bases. The J segment lost 7 bases and the V segment lost 2 bases, leaving 6 bases of the junction unmatched. This CDR3 has 16 amino acids. From germline, CDR1 is SGHRS and CDR2 YFSETQ. The CDR3 is CASSFTSGRVGNEQFF. CDR3 sequence (DNA): TGCGCCAGCAGCTTTACTAGCGGGAGGGTTGGTAATGAGCAGTTCTTC.

The chain has TRBV2 and TRBJ2-3; 7 bases align to TRBD1. Trimming removed 7 bases from V and 1 base from J; junction bases left unmatched: 8. This CDR3 contains 15 residues. Germline V gives CDR1 SNHLY, CDR2 FYNNEI. The CDR3, as DNA: TGTGCCAGCACCGAAAGTACAGGGGGCACAGATACGCAGTATTTT. Protein sequence: CASTESTGGTDTQYF.

A note on this clone: At one end, the junction sequence differs from germline, possibly due to a read error. The rearrangement joins TRBV28 to TRBJ2-7, with 7 nucleotides matching TRBD2. The CDR3 has 12 amino acids. Germline lookup yields CDR1 MDHEN and CDR2 SYDVKM. The CDR3 DNA follows: TGTGTCAGCTCGGGGGGATCCTACGAGCAGTACTTC. As protein: CVSSGGSYEQYF.

The V and J genes are TRBV29-1 and TRBJ1-2; 11 bases fit TRBD1. The CDR3 covers 14 residues. V gave up 4 bases and J gave up 4 bases; unmatched junction bases: 5. The germline V gene encodes CDR1 SQVTM and CDR2 ANQGSEA. In DNA, the CDR3 is TGCAGCGTTGCGGGGGGACAGGGGGGCTATGGCTACACCTTC. Translation gives CSVAGGQGGYGYTF.

V is TRBV19 and J is TRBJ2-5; D possibly corresponds to TRBD1 (5 bases). The length of the CDR3 is 14 residues. The V gene lost 3 bases and the J gene lost 7 bases, with 15 bases spanning the gap. The germline CDR1 and CDR2 sequences are LNHDA and SQIVND (reference sequence). The DNA for the CDR3 is TGTGCCAGTAGTATGGACACGTACATGCGGACCCAGTACTTC. Protein sequence: CASSMDTYMRTQYF.

V usage is TRBV19 and J usage is TRBJ1-2; D unresolved. The CDR3 runs to 14 residues. V gave up 3 bases and J gave up 1 base, with 9 bases separating them. The germline CDR1 and CDR2 sequences are LNHDA and SQIVND (reference sequence). This CDR3 is CASSIPQFNYGYTF. CDR3 DNA sequence: TGTGCCAGTAGTATCCCACAGTTTAACTATGGCTACACCTTC.

This clone was observed a handful of times. The gene calls are TRBV5-6 and TRBJ2-3, with TRBD2 matching 12 bases. CDR3 length equals 18 residues. Germline CDR1 SGHDT, CDR2 YYEEEE. Trimming removed 0 bases from V and 0 bases from J; junction bases left unmatched: 5. CDR3 sequence (DNA): TGTGCCAGCAGCTTGGTGACTAGCGGGAGCCAGAGCACAGATACGCAGTATTTT. Residues: CASSLVTSGSQSTDTQYF.

The chain uses TRBV10-3 and TRBJ2-7; 7 bases map to TRBD1. The CDR3 totals 15 residues. V trimming: 6 bases; J trimming: 0 bases; junction bases outside the gene matches: 8. Germline CDR1 reads ENHRY; CDR2 reads SYGVKD. CDR3 loop: CAISATRQGSYEQYF. The CDR3 nucleotides read TGTGCCATCAGCGCCACTCGACAGGGCTCCTACGAGCAGTACTTC.

The chain links TRBV4-1 to TRBJ2-3, with 15 bases identical to TRBD2. The ends lost 0 bases at V and 14 bases at J; junction bases unmatched: 6. The CDR3 is 15 residues long. CDR1 is MGHRA and CDR2 is YSYEKL in the germline V gene. CDR3 nucleotides: TGCGCCAGCAGCCAAGAAGGACTAGCGGGAGGGCCCAGGTATTTT. This sequence encodes CASSQEGLAGGPRYF.

This clone showed up just once. The CDR3 protein is CASSSQGASPYNEQFF. CDR3 nucleotide sequence: TGTGCCAGCAGCTCCCAGGGGGCCTCACCCTACAATGAGCAGTTCTTC. The chain couples TRBV7-8 to TRBJ2-1; 8 bases are shared with TRBD1. From germline, CDR1 is SGHVS and CDR2 FQNEAQ. Losses at the gene ends were 4 bases for V and 2 bases for J; bases not matched to a gene: 7. This CDR3 comprises 16 residues.

The chain is built from TRBV4-2 and TRBJ1-2, with D unclear. The CDR3 extends over 13 amino acids. Per the germline V gene, CDR1 is LGHNA and CDR2 is YNFKEQ. Trimming removed 0 bases from V and 2 bases from J, with 4 bases in between. The CDR3 coding sequence is TGTGCCAGCAGCCAAGATGGCAACTATGGCTACACCTTC. It specifies CASSQDGNYGYTF.

The genes are TRBV28 and TRBJ1-1; 7 positions agree with TRBD1. The V gene's germline CDR1 is MDHEN and CDR2 SYDVKM. The CDR3 is made up of 13 amino acids. V was clipped by 6 bases and J by 8 bases; unmatched bases: 9. Written as DNA, the CDR3 is TGTGCCAGCAGCCCGGGACAGAGGTCCGAAGCTTTCTTT. This translates into CASSPGQRSEAFF.

The chain carries TRBV27 and TRBJ2-2, with D unclear. The CDR3 is 14 residues long. The V end was cut by 7 bases, the J end by 1 base, with 10 bases between. Germline V gene lookup returns CDR1 MNHEY and CDR2 SMNVEV (reference sequence). This chain's CDR3 is CASNLIGNTGELFF. CDR3 DNA sequence: TGTGCCAGCAACCTAATCGGGAACACCGGGGAGCTGTTTTTT.

This chain connects TRBV5-6 to TRBJ2-6; TRBD1 aligns across 12 bases. Trimming cost V 0 bases and J 0 bases; bases outside gene matches: 1. The CDR3 is 18 residues long. Germline V CDR1 and CDR2: SGHDT, YYEEEE. The CDR3 loop is CASSLGDRGHSGANVLTF. CDR3 DNA: TGTGCCAGCAGCTTGGGGGACAGGGGGCACTCTGGGGCCAACGTCCTGACTTTC.

CDR3 sequence: CASVGWANGGEQYF. In nucleotides, the CDR3 is TGTGCCAGCGTCGGGTGGGCCAACGGAGGGGAGCAGTACTTC. The chain recombines TRBV28 with TRBJ2-7; perhaps TRBD2 as D (6 bases). Per the germline V gene, CDR1 is MDHEN and CDR2 is SYDVKM. Trimming took off 8 bases at V and 7 bases at J, with 21 bases between the two ends. The CDR3 spans 14 residues.

The chain employs TRBV11-2 and TRBJ1-1; maybe TRBD1 (6 bases). CDR1 SGHAT and CDR2 FQNNGV come from the germline V gene. There are 13 residues in the CDR3. V lost 1 base to trimming and J lost 11 bases, with 14 bases between them. CDR3 protein: CASSLGGDMMAFF. CDR3 sequence (DNA): TGTGCCAGCAGCTTAGGAGGGGACATGATGGCTTTCTTT.

This clone came up once. The rearrangement uses TRBV5-1 and TRBJ2-3; D not certain. Germline V gene lookup returns CDR1 SGHRS and CDR2 YFSETQ. The V gene lost 3 bases and the J gene lost 1 base, with 12 bases spanning the gap. This CDR3 has 15 amino acids. The CDR3 nucleotides are TGCGCCAGCAGCTCCATGACTCAAGGCACAGATACGCAGTATTTT. Its protein product is CASSSMTQGTDTQYF.